Each of the 10 T cell receptor beta chains below was sequenced from the same sample in a study of T cells in Graves' hyperthyroidism and ophthalmopathy. It was RNA transcripts that yielded the amplified TCR beta CDR3 regions. HTBI primers were employed in a first-round RT-PCR of the TCR CDR3. Each CDR3 protein is one row after TCRdb ran MiXCR on the multiplex PCR reads. Of roughly 700,000 distinct CDR3 sequences in the sample, 15% to 20% were seen once. Sample: blood. The receptor set was obtained from a man aged 45-60 years with Graves' hyperthyroidism.

The gene calls are TRBV5-1 and TRBJ2-1; 8 bases match TRBD1. Trimming cost V 5 bases and J 9 bases; bases outside gene matches: 10. There are 14 residues in the CDR3. Per the germline V gene, CDR1 is SGHRS and CDR2 is YFSETQ. The DNA for the CDR3 is TGCGCCAGCAGTCCACCTGGACAGGGCATTGAGCAGTTCTTC. Translation gives CASSPPGQGIEQFF.

This clonotype was recorded a few times. The chain uses TRBV6-1 and TRBJ2-7; D assignment may be TRBD1 or TRBD2 (5 bases each). The V end was cut by 6 bases, the J end by 3 bases, with 15 bases between. Per germline, CDR1 MNHNS and CDR2 SASEGT. The CDR3 length is 14 residues. The CDR3 spells CASRTGTDFYEQYF. The CDR3, as DNA: TGTGCCAGCAGAACCGGGACGGATTTCTACGAGCAGTACTTC.

This clonotype has ten or more counts. The chain recombines TRBV2 with TRBJ2-2, with a weak D call TRBD2 (6 bases). V was cut by 7 bases and J by 2 bases, with 11 bases left in between. The CDR3 is 14 amino acids. The V gene's germline CDR1 is SNHLY and CDR2 FYNNEI. CDR3 nucleotides: TGTGCCAGCAAGGAGGGAGAAAACACCGGGGAGCTGTTTTTT. This codes for CASKEGENTGELFF.

This clonotype has ten or more counts. The DNA of the CDR3 is TGTGCCAGCTGGGGACAGGGGGCGAAGCCCCAGCATTTT. This translates into CASWGQGAKPQHF. The chain carries TRBV28 and TRBJ1-5; TRBD1 aligns across 12 bases. This CDR3 contains 13 residues. The V and J ends lost 8 bases and 8 bases, in that order; junction bases with no gene match: 4. CDR1 is MDHEN, CDR2 SYDVKM, per germline.

The chain uses TRBV5-1 and TRBJ2-5, with 8 bases fitting TRBD1. There are 14 residues in the CDR3. V trimming: 3 bases; J trimming: 7 bases; junction bases outside the gene matches: 8. Germline CDR1 reads SGHRS; CDR2 reads YFSETQ. The CDR3 bases are TGCGCCAGCAGCTCGCAGGGGGCAAGGGTGACCCAGTACTTC. Translation gives CASSSQGARVTQYF.

The table lists this clonotype with a few counts. The chain has TRBV5-8 and TRBJ2-1; D unclear. This CDR3 comprises 14 residues. Germline V gene lookup returns CDR1 SGHTS and CDR2 YDEGEE. Trimming cost V 0 bases and J 4 bases, with 8 bases left between them. CDR3 in DNA: TGTGCCAGCAGCTTGGGAGACCTTTACAATGAGCAGTTCTTC. Protein sequence: CASSLGDLYNEQFF.

The rearrangement links TRBV7-8 to TRBJ2-1; TRBD2 matches at 11 bases. This CDR3 contains 15 residues. J lost 9 bases, V lost 5 bases, and 9 bases had no gene match. CDR1 is SGHVS, CDR2 FQNEAQ, per germline. CDR3 bases: TGTGCCAGCAGCCAGACTAGCGGGAACAGGGCTGAGCAGTTCTTC. Translating gives CASSQTSGNRAEQFF.

This clonotype was seen repeatedly, ten times or more. This chain connects TRBV3-1 to TRBJ2-1, with a weak D call TRBD1 (6 bases). Germline-derived CDR1 and CDR2 are LGHDT and YNNKEL (reference sequence). CDR3 size: 13 residues. Trimming removed 3 bases from V and 5 bases from J, with 8 bases in between. The CDR3 region has the DNA TGTGCCAGCAGCCAGGGGACACACAATGAGCAGTTCTTC. This translates into CASSQGTHNEQFF.

The genes are TRBV6-5 and TRBJ1-3; tentative D call: TRBD1 (5 bases). Germline CDR1 is MNHEY and CDR2 is SVGAGI. CDR3 size: 16 residues. V lost 0 bases and J 0 bases, leaving 9 bases between the germline ends. In DNA form, the CDR3 reads TGTGCCAGCAGTTACTCGACAGTTTTCTCTGGAAACACCATATATTTT. Its protein product is CASSYSTVFSGNTIYF.

The sample holds one count of this clonotype. The V call is TRBV3-1, the J call TRBJ2-1; D uncertain. Germline assignment: CDR1 LGHDT and CDR2 YNNKEL (reference sequence). This CDR3 comprises 16 residues. V was pared by 0 bases and J by 7 bases, with 16 bases between. The DNA of the CDR3 is TGTGCCAGCAGCCAAGACGAGCCTAATTCGTCAAATGAGCAGTTCTTC. It is translated as CASSQDEPNSSNEQFF.